This TCR beta chain comes out of a study of T cell changes during pregnancy in multiple sclerosis. This CDR3 has 16 residues. V lost 5 bases and J lost 3; bases outside the gene matches: 7. Germline CDR1 is SGHVS and CDR2 is FNYEAQ. Assay used: immunoSEQ multiplex PCR; TCRdb lists only in-frame clones, some missing. The repertoire holds some 50,000 clones, around 90% seen once, with about 2.6% in the top ten. This TCR derives from a female donor with multiple sclerosis, enrolled in a pregnancy study. The chain uses TRBV7-6 and TRBJ1-3, with 10 nucleotides matching TRBD1. The sequencing used CD8+ T cells from peripheral blood mononuclear cells, collected in the second trimester of pregnancy. DNA for the CDR3: TGTGCCAGCAGCGCCCGACAGGGGGCAGGTGGAAACACCATATATTTT. Residues: CASSARQGAGGNTIYF.